This is a list of T cell receptor beta chains from one sample in a study of cytomegalovirus exposure and HLA in healthy donors. Produced via immunoSEQ multiplex PCR; TCRdb's table is partial and in-frame only. Of around 79,000 clones listed, roughly 73% are singletons. Sequencing was done on a sample of PBMCs. The receptors here all came from a woman aged 40 to 49 in good health and CMV-seropositive. Both conserved end residues are part of each CDR3. D genes are given only for firm matches. The listing skips clone size in some rows; elsewhere it reads once, few, many or a size class.

abundance: once
v_gene: TRBV18
d_gene: NA
j_gene: TRBJ1-1
CDR3aa: CASSPSLDTEAFF
CDR3nt: TGTGCCAGCTCACCATCCCTCGACACTGAAGCTTTCTTT

abundance: NA
v_gene: TRBV10-3
d_gene: TRBD1
j_gene: TRBJ1-1
CDR3aa: CAISDGTGEAFF
CDR3nt: TGTGCCATCAGTGATGGGACAGGTGAAGCTTTCTTT

abundance: NA
v_gene: TRBV27
d_gene: TRBD2
j_gene: TRBJ2-2
CDR3aa: CASIPGGHTGELFF
CDR3nt: TGTGCCAGCATCCCGGGAGGCCACACCGGGGAGCTGTTTTTT

abundance: NA
v_gene: TRBV7-9
d_gene: NA
j_gene: TRBJ1-5
CDR3aa: CASSLTGLGNQPQHF
CDR3nt: TGTGCCAGCAGCCTTACAGGGTTAGGCAATCAGCCCCAGCATTTT

abundance: NA
v_gene: TRBV19
d_gene: NA
j_gene: TRBJ1-5
CDR3aa: CASSIISDQPQHF
CDR3nt: TGTGCCAGTAGTATAATCAGTGATCAGCCCCAGCATTTT

abundance: NA
v_gene: TRBV6-5
d_gene: NA
j_gene: TRBJ2-1
CDR3aa: CASSYTSPGSYNEQFF
CDR3nt: TGTGCCAGCAGTTACACTTCCCCAGGGTCCTACAATGAGCAGTTCTTC

abundance: NA
v_gene: TRBV19
d_gene: NA
j_gene: TRBJ1-1
CDR3aa: CASNQGRDEAFF
CDR3nt: TGTGCCAGTAACCAGGGGAGGGATGAAGCTTTCTTT

abundance: NA
v_gene: TRBV7-2
d_gene: NA
j_gene: TRBJ1-1
CDR3aa: CASSPYTEAFF
CDR3nt: TGTGCCAGCAGCCCGTACACTGAAGCTTTCTTT

abundance: NA
v_gene: TRBV7-9
d_gene: NA
j_gene: TRBJ1-1
CDR3aa: CASSLARNTEAFF
CDR3nt: TGTGCCAGCAGCTTAGCCAGAAACACTGAAGCTTTCTTT

abundance: once
v_gene: TRBV4-1
d_gene: NA
j_gene: TRBJ1-3
CDR3aa: CASSQAGTGNTIYF
CDR3nt: TGCGCCAGCAGCCAAGCAGGAACTGGAAACACCATATATTTT

abundance: NA
v_gene: TRBV29-1
d_gene: NA
j_gene: TRBJ2-2
CDR3aa: CSVALTFGELFF
CDR3nt: TGCAGCGTTGCACTAACATTCGGGGAGCTGTTTTTT

abundance: NA
v_gene: TRBV7-2
d_gene: TRBD1
j_gene: TRBJ1-5
CDR3aa: CASSFGQVNQPQHF
CDR3nt: TGTGCCAGCAGCTTCGGACAGGTCAATCAGCCCCAGCATTTT

abundance: NA
v_gene: TRBV7-2
d_gene: TRBD1
j_gene: TRBJ1-5
CDR3aa: CASSGDSLNQPQHF
CDR3nt: TGTGCCAGCAGTGGGGACAGTCTCAATCAGCCCCAGCATTTT

abundance: NA
v_gene: TRBV29-1
d_gene: NA
j_gene: TRBJ2-3
CDR3aa: CSVRTSNRRSTDTQYF
CDR3nt: TGCAGCGTTCGAACTAGCAACAGGCGTAGCACAGATACGCAGTATTTT

abundance: NA
v_gene: TRBV5-1
d_gene: NA
j_gene: TRBJ2-5
CDR3aa: CASSLSGLGGETQYF
CDR3nt: TGCGCCAGCAGCTTGTCGGGGCTGGGAGGAGAGACCCAGTACTTC

abundance: NA
v_gene: TRBV15
d_gene: TRBD1
j_gene: TRBJ1-5
CDR3aa: CATSRGVGQGNNQPQHF
CDR3nt: TGTGCCACCAGCAGAGGCGTGGGACAGGGCAACAATCAGCCCCAGCATTTT

abundance: NA
v_gene: TRBV30
d_gene: NA
j_gene: TRBJ1-1
CDR3aa: CAWSVPVYTEAFF
CDR3nt: TGTGCCTGGAGTGTTCCCGTTTACACTGAAGCTTTCTTT

abundance: many
v_gene: TRBV19
d_gene: TRBD2
j_gene: TRBJ2-3
CDR3aa: CASKREGGDTQYF
CDR3nt: TGTGCCAGTAAGAGGGAGGGTGGAGATACGCAGTATTTT

abundance: few
v_gene: TRBV5-6
d_gene: TRBD1
j_gene: TRBJ1-2
CDR3aa: CASSSKGQALYGYTF
CDR3nt: TGTGCCAGCAGCTCGAAAGGACAGGCCCTATATGGCTACACCTTC

abundance: NA
v_gene: TRBV5-1
d_gene: TRBD1
j_gene: TRBJ1-5
CDR3aa: CASSLGQGEPQHF
CDR3nt: TGCGCCAGCAGCTTGGGACAGGGGGAGCCCCAGCATTTT

abundance: NA
v_gene: TRBV27
d_gene: TRBD1
j_gene: TRBJ2-1
CDR3aa: CASSSARDRANEQFF
CDR3nt: TGTGCCAGCAGTTCCGCCCGGGACAGGGCCAATGAGCAGTTCTTC

abundance: NA
v_gene: TRBV7-2
d_gene: NA
j_gene: TRBJ1-2
CDR3aa: CASSQQDSYGYTF
CDR3nt: TGTGCCAGCAGCCAACAAGACAGCTATGGCTACACCTTC

abundance: NA
v_gene: TRBV5-6
d_gene: TRBD1
j_gene: TRBJ2-7
CDR3aa: CASSFRDRGRGEQYF
CDR3nt: TGTGCCAGCAGCTTCCGGGACAGGGGGCGCGGGGAACAGTACTTC

abundance: NA
v_gene: TRBV7-3
d_gene: TRBD2
j_gene: TRBJ2-5
CDR3aa: CASSLRASGGKETQYF
CDR3nt: TGTGCCAGCAGCTTAAGGGCTAGCGGGGGGAAAGAGACCCAGTACTTC

abundance: NA
v_gene: TRBV9
d_gene: TRBD1
j_gene: TRBJ2-7
CDR3aa: CASSPRTGTGEQYF
CDR3nt: TGTGCCAGCAGCCCCAGGACAGGGACGGGCGAGCAGTACTTC

abundance: NA
v_gene: TRBV5-1
d_gene: NA
j_gene: TRBJ2-7
CDR3aa: CASSLSEGSSYEQYF
CDR3nt: TGCGCCAGCAGCCTCAGCGAGGGATCCTCCTACGAGCAGTACTTC

abundance: NA
v_gene: TRBV6-1
d_gene: NA
j_gene: TRBJ2-7
CDR3aa: CASMGSPQATYEQYF
CDR3nt: TGTGCCAGCATGGGTTCTCCACAGGCCACCTACGAGCAGTACTTC

abundance: NA
v_gene: TRBV28
d_gene: NA
j_gene: TRBJ2-3
CDR3aa: CASSSPLFGGDTDTQYF
CDR3nt: TGTGCCAGCAGTTCCCCCCTCTTTGGGGGCGACACAGATACGCAGTATTTT

abundance: NA
v_gene: TRBV6-5
d_gene: TRBD1
j_gene: TRBJ1-2
CDR3aa: CASSSDRGAPLYGYTF
CDR3nt: TGTGCCAGCAGTTCCGACAGGGGTGCACCCCTCTATGGCTACACCTTC

abundance: once
v_gene: TRBV20-1
d_gene: NA
j_gene: TRBJ1-1
CDR3aa: CSASPGTEAFF
CDR3nt: TGCAGTGCTAGTCCAGGCACTGAAGCTTTCTTT

abundance: NA
v_gene: TRBV28
d_gene: NA
j_gene: TRBJ2-1
CDR3aa: CASGDISEQFF
CDR3nt: TGTGCCAGCGGGGACATCTCAGAGCAGTTCTTC

abundance: NA
v_gene: TRBV5-6
d_gene: TRBD2
j_gene: TRBJ2-4
CDR3aa: CASSQGLARAKNIQYF
CDR3nt: TGTGCCAGCAGCCAAGGACTAGCTCGGGCCAAAAACATTCAGTACTTC

abundance: NA
v_gene: TRBV28
d_gene: NA
j_gene: TRBJ1-2
CDR3aa: CASSLRAFYGYTF
CDR3nt: TGTGCCAGCAGTTTACGAGCCTTCTATGGCTACACCTTC

abundance: NA
v_gene: TRBV18
d_gene: TRBD1
j_gene: TRBJ1-2
CDR3aa: CASSPGTALGYTF
CDR3nt: TGTGCCAGCTCCCCAGGGACAGCGTTGGGCTACACCTTC

abundance: NA
v_gene: TRBV6-5
d_gene: NA
j_gene: TRBJ1-6
CDR3aa: CASSYRGGNSPLHF
CDR3nt: TGTGCCAGCAGTTACCGGGGGGGTAATTCACCCCTCCACTTT

abundance: NA
v_gene: TRBV19
d_gene: NA
j_gene: TRBJ2-2
CDR3aa: CASRASRVDTGELFF
CDR3nt: TGTGCCAGCCGGGCCTCGAGGGTGGACACCGGGGAGCTGTTTTTT

abundance: few
v_gene: TRBV19
d_gene: TRBD1
j_gene: TRBJ2-7
CDR3aa: CASRSSGGPPYEQYF
CDR3nt: TGTGCCAGTAGATCTTCAGGGGGTCCGCCCTACGAGCAGTACTTC

abundance: NA
v_gene: TRBV10-1
d_gene: NA
j_gene: TRBJ2-2
CDR3aa: CASSQDTGELFF
CDR3nt: TGCGCCAGCAGTCAGGACACCGGGGAGCTGTTTTTT

abundance: NA
v_gene: TRBV10-2
d_gene: NA
j_gene: TRBJ1-1
CDR3aa: CASRQGNTEAFF
CDR3nt: TGCGCCAGCAGACAGGGGAACACTGAAGCTTTCTTT

abundance: few
v_gene: TRBV7-9
d_gene: NA
j_gene: TRBJ1-2
CDR3aa: CASSLLAETSYGYTF
CDR3nt: TGTGCCAGCAGCTTACTAGCCGAGACCAGCTATGGCTACACCTTC

abundance: NA
v_gene: TRBV4-3
d_gene: NA
j_gene: TRBJ1-4
CDR3aa: CASSQDSGPSNEKLFF
CDR3nt: TGCGCCAGCAGCCAAGATAGCGGGCCTTCTAATGAAAAACTGTTTTTT

abundance: NA
v_gene: TRBV4-3
d_gene: TRBD1
j_gene: TRBJ2-7
CDR3aa: CASSQAAGTGNSYEQYF
CDR3nt: TGCGCCAGCAGCCAAGCTGCGGGGACAGGGAATTCCTACGAGCAGTACTTC

abundance: NA
v_gene: TRBV5-4
d_gene: NA
j_gene: TRBJ2-7
CDR3aa: CASSLNVGGRSYEQYF
CDR3nt: TGTGCCAGCAGCCTGAACGTCGGAGGCCGCTCCTACGAGCAGTACTTC

abundance: NA
v_gene: TRBV5-1
d_gene: TRBD1
j_gene: TRBJ1-3
CDR3aa: CASSLEGAPGNTIYF
CDR3nt: TGCGCCAGCAGCTTGGAGGGGGCGCCTGGAAACACCATATATTTT

abundance: NA
v_gene: TRBV30
d_gene: NA
j_gene: TRBJ1-1
CDR3aa: CACNRDGGTEAFF
CDR3nt: TGTGCCTGTAACCGGGACGGGGGCACTGAAGCTTTCTTT

abundance: few
v_gene: TRBV5-5
d_gene: NA
j_gene: TRBJ1-5
CDR3aa: CASSFQINQPQHF
CDR3nt: TGTGCCAGCAGCTTTCAGATCAATCAGCCCCAGCATTTT

abundance: NA
v_gene: TRBV19
d_gene: NA
j_gene: TRBJ2-7
CDR3aa: CASSITLRSGEIYEQYF
CDR3nt: TGTGCCAGTAGTATCACTCTACGATCGGGAGAGATCTACGAGCAGTACTTC

abundance: once
v_gene: TRBV5-1
d_gene: NA
j_gene: TRBJ2-2
CDR3aa: CASSPVRSDGGELFF
CDR3nt: TGCGCCAGCAGCCCGGTGCGGTCGGATGGCGGGGAGCTGTTTTTT

abundance: once
v_gene: TRBV6-1
d_gene: TRBD2
j_gene: TRBJ2-7
CDR3aa: CASRIVIVWGGEQYF
CDR3nt: TGTGCCAGCAGGATAGTCATCGTGTGGGGGGGAGAGCAGTACTTC

abundance: once
v_gene: TRBV29-1
d_gene: TRBD1
j_gene: TRBJ2-1
CDR3aa: CSAYGTAQNNEQFF
CDR3nt: TGCAGCGCCTACGGGACAGCCCAGAACAATGAGCAGTTCTTC

abundance: few
v_gene: TRBV7-3
d_gene: NA
j_gene: TRBJ1-2
CDR3aa: CGSSLGQIYGYTF
CDR3nt: TGTGGCAGCAGCTTAGGACAGATTTATGGCTACACCTTC